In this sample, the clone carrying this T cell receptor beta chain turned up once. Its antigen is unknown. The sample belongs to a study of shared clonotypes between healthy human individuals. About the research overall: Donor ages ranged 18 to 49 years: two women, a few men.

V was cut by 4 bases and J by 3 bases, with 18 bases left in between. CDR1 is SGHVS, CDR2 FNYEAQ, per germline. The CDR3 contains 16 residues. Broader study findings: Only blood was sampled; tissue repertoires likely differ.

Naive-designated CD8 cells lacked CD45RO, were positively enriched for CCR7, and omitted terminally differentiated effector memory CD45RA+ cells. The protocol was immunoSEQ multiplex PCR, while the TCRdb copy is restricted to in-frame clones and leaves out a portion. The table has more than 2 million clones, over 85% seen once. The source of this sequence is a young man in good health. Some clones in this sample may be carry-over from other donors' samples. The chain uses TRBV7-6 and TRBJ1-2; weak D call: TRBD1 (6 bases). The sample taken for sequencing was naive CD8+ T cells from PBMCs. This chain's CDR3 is CASSSFPTGSDYGYTF. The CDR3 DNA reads TGTGCCAGCAGCTCATTCCCCACAGGGTCGGACTATGGCTACACCTTC.